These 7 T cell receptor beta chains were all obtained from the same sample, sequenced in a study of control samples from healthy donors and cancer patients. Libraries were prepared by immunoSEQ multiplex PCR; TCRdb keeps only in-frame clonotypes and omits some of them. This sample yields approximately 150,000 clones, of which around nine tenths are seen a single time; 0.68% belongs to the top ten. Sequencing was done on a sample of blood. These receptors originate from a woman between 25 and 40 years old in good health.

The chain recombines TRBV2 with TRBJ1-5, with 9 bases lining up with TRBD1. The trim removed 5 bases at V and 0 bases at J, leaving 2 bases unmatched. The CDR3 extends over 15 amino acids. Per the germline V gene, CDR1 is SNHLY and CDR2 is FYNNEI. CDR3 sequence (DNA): TGTGCCAGCAGTTACAGGGGGCTTAGCAATCAGCCCCAGCATTTT. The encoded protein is CASSYRGLSNQPQHF. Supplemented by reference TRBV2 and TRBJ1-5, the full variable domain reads EPEVTQTPSHQVTQMGQEVILRCVPISNHLYFYWYRQILGQKVEFLVSFYNNEISEKSEIFDDQFSVERPDGSNFTLKIRSTKLEDSAMYFCASSYRGLSNQPQHFGDGTRLSIL.

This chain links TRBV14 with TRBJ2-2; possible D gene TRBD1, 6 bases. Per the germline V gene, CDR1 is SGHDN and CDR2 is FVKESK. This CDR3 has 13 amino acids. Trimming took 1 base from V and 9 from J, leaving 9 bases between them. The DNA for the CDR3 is TGTGCCAGCAGCCAAGGCAGGGGCAGGGAGCTGTTTTTT. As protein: CASSQGRGRELFF.

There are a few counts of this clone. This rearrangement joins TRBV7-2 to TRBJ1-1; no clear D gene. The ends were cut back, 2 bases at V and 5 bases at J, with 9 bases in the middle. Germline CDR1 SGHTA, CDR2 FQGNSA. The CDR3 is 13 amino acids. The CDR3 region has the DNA TGTGCCAGCAGCTTACGTTCCGTAACTGAAGCTTTCTTT. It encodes CASSLRSVTEAFF. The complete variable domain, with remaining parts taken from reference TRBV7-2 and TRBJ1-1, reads GAGVSQSPSNKVTEKGKDVELRCDPISGHTALYWYRQSLGQGLEFLIYFQGNSAPDKSGLPSDRFSAERTGGSVSTLTIQRTQQEDSAVYLCASSLRSVTEAFFGQGTRLTVV.

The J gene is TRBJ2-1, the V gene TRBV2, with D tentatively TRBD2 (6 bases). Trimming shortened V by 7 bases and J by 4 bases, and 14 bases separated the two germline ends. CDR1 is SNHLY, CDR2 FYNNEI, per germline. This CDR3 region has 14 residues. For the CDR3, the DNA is TGTGCCAGCAAGGAGGGTAGAATATACAATGAGCAGTTCTTC. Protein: CASKEGRIYNEQFF.

The chain's CDR3 is CASSTGINQPQHF. CDR3 nucleotide sequence: TGTGCCAGCAGTACAGGGATCAATCAGCCCCAGCATTTT. V and J are TRBV27 and TRBJ1-5; D may be TRBD1 (6 bases). The CDR3 length is 13 residues. In germline, CDR1 is MNHEY, CDR2 SMNVEV (reference sequence). V was pared by 5 bases and J by 3 bases, with 8 bases between.

CDR3 in DNA: TGTGCCAGCAGCTCTCGTAGAGGGGACAATGAGCAGTTCTTC. Translation: CASSSRRGDNEQFF. The chain is built from TRBV7-2 and TRBJ2-1, with D perhaps matching TRBD1 or TRBD2 (5 bases each). CDR1 is SGHTA and CDR2 is FQGNSA in the germline V gene. V shed 4 bases and J shed 5 bases, with 12 bases lying between them. CDR3 size: 14 residues.

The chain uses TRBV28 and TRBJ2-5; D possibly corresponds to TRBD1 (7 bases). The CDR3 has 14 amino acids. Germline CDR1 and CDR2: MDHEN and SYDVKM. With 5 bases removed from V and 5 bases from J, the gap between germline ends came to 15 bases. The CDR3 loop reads CASSLTGTGETQYF. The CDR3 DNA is TGTGCCAGCAGTCTGACAGGGACTGGGGAGACCCAGTACTTC.